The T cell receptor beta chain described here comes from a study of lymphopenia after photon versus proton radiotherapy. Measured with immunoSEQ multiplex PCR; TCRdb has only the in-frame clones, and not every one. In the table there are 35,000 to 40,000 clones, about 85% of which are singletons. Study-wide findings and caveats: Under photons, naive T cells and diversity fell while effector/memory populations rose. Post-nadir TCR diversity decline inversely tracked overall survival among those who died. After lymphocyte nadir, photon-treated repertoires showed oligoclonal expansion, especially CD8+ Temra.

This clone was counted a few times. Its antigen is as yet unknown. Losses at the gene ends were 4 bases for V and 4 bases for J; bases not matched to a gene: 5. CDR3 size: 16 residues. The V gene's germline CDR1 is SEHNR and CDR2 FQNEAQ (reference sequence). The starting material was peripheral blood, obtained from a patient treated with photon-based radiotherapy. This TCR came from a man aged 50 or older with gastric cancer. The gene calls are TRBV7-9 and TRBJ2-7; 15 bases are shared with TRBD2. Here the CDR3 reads CASSWTSGRAAYEQYF. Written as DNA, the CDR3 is TGTGCCAGCAGCTGGACTAGCGGGAGGGCAGCATACGAGCAGTACTTC.